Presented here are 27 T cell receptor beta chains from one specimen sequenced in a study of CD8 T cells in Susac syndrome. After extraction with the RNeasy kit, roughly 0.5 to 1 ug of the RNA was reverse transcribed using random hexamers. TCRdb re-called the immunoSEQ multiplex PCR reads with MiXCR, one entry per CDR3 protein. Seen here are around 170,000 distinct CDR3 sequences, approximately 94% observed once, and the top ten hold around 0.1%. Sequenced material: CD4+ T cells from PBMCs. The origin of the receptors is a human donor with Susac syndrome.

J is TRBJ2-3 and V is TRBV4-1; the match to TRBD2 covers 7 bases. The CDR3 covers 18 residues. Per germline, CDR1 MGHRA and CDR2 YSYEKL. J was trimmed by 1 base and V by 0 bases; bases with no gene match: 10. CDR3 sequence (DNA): TGCGCCAGCAGCCAAGATCCCCCGGGGGGAACGCGCACAGATACGCAGTATTTT. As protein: CASSQDPPGGTRTDTQYF.

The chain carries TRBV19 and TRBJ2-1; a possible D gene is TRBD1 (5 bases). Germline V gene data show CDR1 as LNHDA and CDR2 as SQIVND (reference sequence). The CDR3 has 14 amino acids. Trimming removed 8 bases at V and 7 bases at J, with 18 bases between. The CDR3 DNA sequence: TGTGCCAGTGGGGCCCAGGTAGGGCGTAATGAGCAGTTCTTC. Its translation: CASGAQVGRNEQFF.

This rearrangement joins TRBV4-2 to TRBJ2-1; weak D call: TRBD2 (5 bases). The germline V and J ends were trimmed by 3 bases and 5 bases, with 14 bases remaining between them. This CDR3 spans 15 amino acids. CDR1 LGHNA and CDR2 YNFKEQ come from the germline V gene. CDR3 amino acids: CASSHPDLIHNEQFF. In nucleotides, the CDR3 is TGTGCCAGCAGCCACCCGGACTTGATCCACAATGAGCAGTTCTTC.

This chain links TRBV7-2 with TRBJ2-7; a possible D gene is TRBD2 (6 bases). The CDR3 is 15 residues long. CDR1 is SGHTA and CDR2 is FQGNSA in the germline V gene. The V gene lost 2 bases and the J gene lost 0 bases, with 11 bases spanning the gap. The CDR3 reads CASSLSAGSSYEQYF. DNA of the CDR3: TGTGCCAGCAGCTTATCAGCGGGCTCCTCCTACGAGCAGTACTTC.

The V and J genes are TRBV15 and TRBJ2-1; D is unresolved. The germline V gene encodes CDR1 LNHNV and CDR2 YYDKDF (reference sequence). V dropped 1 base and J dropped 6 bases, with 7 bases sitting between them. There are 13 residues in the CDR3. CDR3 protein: CATSRVGVNEQFF. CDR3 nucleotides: TGTGCCACCAGCAGAGTAGGAGTCAATGAGCAGTTCTTC.

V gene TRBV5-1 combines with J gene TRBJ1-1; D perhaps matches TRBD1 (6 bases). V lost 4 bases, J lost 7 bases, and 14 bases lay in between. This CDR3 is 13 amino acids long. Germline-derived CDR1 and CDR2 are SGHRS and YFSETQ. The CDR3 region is CASSPWGQNEAFF. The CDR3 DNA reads TGCGCCAGCAGCCCTTGGGGGCAGAATGAAGCTTTCTTT. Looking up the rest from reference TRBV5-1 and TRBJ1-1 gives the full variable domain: KAGVTQTPRYLIKTRGQQVTLSCSPISGHRSVSWYQQTPGQGLQFLFEYFSETQRNKGNFPGRFSGRQFSNSRSEMNVSTLELGDSALYLCASSPWGQNEAFFGQGTRLTVV.

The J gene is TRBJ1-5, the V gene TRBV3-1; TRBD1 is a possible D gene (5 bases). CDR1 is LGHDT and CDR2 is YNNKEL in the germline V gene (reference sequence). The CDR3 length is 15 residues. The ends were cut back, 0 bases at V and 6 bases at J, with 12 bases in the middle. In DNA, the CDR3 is TGTGCCAGCAGCCAAGATGTGGGGCGGCCTCAGCCCCAGCATTTT. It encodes CASSQDVGRPQPQHF.

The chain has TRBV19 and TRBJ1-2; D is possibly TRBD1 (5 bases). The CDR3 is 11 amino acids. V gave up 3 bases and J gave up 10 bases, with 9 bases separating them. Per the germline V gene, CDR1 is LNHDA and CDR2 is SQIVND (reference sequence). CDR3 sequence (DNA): TGTGCCAGTAGTATGTCCAGGGACTACACCTTC. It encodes CASSMSRDYTF.

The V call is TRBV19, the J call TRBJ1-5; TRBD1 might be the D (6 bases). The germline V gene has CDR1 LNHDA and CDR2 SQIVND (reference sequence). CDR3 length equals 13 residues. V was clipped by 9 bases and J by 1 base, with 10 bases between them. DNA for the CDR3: TGTGCCAGCGCCGGGACAAGCAATCAGCCCCAGCATTTT. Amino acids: CASAGTSNQPQHF.

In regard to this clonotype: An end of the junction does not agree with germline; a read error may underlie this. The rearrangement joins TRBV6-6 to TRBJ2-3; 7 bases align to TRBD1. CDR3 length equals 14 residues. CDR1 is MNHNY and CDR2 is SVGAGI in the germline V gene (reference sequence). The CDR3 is CASSYRDSRDTQYF. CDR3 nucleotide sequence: TGTGCCAGCAGTTACCGGGACAGCAGAGATACGCAGTATTTT.

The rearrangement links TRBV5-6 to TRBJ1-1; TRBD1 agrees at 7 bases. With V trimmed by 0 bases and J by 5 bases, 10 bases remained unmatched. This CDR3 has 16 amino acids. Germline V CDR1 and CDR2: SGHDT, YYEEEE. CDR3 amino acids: CASSLDRGSGGTEAFF. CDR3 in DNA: TGTGCCAGCAGCTTGGACAGGGGAAGCGGGGGAACTGAAGCTTTCTTT.

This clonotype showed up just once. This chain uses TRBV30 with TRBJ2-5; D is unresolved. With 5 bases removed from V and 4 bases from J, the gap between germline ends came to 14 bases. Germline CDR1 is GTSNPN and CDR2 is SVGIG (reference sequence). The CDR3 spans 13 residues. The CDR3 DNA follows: TGTGCCTGGGCGGAACAGTTTTCAGAGACCCAGTACTTC. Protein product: CAWAEQFSETQYF.

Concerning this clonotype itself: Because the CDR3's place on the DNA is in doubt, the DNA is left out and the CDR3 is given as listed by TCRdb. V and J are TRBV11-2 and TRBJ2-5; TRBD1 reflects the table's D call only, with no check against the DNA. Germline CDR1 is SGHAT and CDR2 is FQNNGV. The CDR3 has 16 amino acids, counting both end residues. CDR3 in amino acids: CASSFLWAGRQETQYF.

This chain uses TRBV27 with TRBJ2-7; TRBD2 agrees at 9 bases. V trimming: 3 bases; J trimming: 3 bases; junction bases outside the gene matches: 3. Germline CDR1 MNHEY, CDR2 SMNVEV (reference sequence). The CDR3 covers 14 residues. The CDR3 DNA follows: TGTGCCAGCAGTTTTAGCGGGGGTATCTACGAGCAGTACTTC. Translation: CASSFSGGIYEQYF.

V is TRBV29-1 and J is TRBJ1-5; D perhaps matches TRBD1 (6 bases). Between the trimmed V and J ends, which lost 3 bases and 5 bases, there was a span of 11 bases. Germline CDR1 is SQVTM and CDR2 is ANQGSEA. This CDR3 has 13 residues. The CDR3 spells CSVEMSGDQPQHF. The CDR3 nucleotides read TGCAGCGTTGAGATGTCAGGGGATCAGCCCCAGCATTTT.

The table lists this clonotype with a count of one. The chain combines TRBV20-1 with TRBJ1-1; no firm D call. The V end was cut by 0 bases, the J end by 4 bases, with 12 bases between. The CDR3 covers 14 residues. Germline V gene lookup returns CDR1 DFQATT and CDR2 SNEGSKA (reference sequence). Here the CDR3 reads CSARDPSKGTEAFF. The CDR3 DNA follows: TGCAGTGCTAGAGATCCGTCGAAAGGCACTGAAGCTTTCTTT.

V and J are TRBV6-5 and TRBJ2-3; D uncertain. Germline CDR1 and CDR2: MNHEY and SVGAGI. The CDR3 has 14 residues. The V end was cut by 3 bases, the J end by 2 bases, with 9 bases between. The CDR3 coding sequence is TGTGCCAGCAGTTATTCAGAAGCCACAGATACGCAGTATTTT. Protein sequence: CASSYSEATDTQYF.

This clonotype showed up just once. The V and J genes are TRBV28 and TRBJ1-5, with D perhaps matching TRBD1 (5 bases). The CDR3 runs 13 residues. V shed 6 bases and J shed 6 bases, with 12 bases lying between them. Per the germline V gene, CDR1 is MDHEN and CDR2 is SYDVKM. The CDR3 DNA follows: TGTGCCAGCAGACGGGACTTACCTCAGCCCCAGCATTTT. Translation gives CASRRDLPQPQHF.

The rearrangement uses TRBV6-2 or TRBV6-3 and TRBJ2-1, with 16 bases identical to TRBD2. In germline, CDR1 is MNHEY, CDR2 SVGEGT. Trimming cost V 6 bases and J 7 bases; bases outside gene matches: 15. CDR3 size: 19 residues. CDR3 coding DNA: TGTGCCAGCAGACGCCCAGGGACTAGCGGGGGGGCGTCGGGAAATGAGCAGTTCTTC. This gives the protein CASRRPGTSGGASGNEQFF.

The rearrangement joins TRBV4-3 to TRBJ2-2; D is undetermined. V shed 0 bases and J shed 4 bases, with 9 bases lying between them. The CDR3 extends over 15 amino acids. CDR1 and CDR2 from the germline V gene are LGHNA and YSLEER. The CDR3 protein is CASSQEAASTGELFF. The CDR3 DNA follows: TGCGCCAGCAGCCAAGAGGCGGCCTCCACCGGGGAGCTGTTTTTT.

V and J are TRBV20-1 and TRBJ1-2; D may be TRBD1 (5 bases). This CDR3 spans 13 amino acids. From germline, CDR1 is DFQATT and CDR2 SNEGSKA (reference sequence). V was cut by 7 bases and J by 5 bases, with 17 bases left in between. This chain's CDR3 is CSVPGRETYGYTF. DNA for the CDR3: TGCAGTGTTCCGGGACGGGAGACGTATGGCTACACCTTC.

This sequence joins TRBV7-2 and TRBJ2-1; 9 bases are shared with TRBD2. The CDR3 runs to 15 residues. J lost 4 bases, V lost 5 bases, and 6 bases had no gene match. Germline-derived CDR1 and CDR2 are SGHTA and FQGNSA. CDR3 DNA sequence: TGTGCCAGCAGCCGTCTAGCGGGGTTATACAATGAGCAGTTCTTC. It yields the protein CASSRLAGLYNEQFF.

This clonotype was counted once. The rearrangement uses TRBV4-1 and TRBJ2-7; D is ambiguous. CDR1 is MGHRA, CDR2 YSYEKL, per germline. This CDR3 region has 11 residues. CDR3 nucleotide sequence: TGCGCCAGCAGCCAAGATGAGAGAGGAATGGTC. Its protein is CASSQDERGMV.

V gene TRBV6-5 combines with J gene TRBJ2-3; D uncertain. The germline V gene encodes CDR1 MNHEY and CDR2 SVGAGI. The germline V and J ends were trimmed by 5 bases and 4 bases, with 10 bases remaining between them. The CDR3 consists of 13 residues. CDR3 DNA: TGTGCCAGCAGTGACCCTCCCCCAGATACGCAGTATTTT. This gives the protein CASSDPPPDTQYF.

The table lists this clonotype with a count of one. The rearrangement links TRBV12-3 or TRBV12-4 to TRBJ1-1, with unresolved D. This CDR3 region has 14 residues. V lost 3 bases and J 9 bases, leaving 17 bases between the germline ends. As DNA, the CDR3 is TGTGCCAGCAGTTTCGGCAGCATGTTATGGAAAGCTTTCTTT. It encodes CASSFGSMLWKAFF.

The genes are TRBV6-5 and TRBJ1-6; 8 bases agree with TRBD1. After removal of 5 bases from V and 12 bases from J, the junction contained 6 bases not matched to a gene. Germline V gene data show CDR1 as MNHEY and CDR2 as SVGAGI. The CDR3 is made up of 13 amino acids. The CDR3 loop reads CASSQTGVIPLHF. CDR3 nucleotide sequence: TGTGCCAGCAGTCAGACAGGGGTAATACCCCTCCACTTT.

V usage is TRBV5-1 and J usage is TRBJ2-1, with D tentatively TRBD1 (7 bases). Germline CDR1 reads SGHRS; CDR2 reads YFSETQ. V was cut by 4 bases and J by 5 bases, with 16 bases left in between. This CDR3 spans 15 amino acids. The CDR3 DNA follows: TGCGCCAGCAGCCCTCGCGGGACAGTGGACAATGAGCAGTTCTTC. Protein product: CASSPRGTVDNEQFF.